This T cell receptor beta chain was found in a study of blood T cell repertoires in COVID-19 (TCRdb year 2020). Background for the entire study: Collaborator samples came from the United States, Italy and Spain and covered acute and convalescent phases of COVID-19. The prospective study material was composed of cDNA or gDNA derived from T cells, B-cell-depleted T cells, or PBMCs. Deeply sampled blood TCRbeta repertoires from subjects exposed to, actively infected with, or recovered from COVID-19 were included in the dataset. A freely available public database, intended as a resource for researchers studying the immune response to SARS-CoV-2, is where the repertoires were released. The samples were drawn from two sources: the first 160 participants of the ongoing ImmuneRACE study, and 1,000 to 1,500 subjects contributed by 6 global collaborators. Nearly every sample came with metadata listing a de-identified subject ID, COVID-19 status, age in years and sex. Where available, HLA class I and class II types were taken from metadata supplied by the sample provider and were not determined by assay-based typing.

TCRbeta CDR3 regions were amplified from genomic DNA by means of the immunoSEQ Assay, a bias-controlled multiplex PCR. From the authors' description of their analysis: Within the assay, amplification of reference gene primers was used to estimate how many nucleated cells each sample contained. To quantify the absolute abundance of each unique TCRbeta CDR3 rearrangement, sequence reads were collapsed and filtered. Productive Simpson clonality was computed per sample as the square root of Simpson's diversity index over productive rearrangements. Drawn from immuneACCESS, this table holds only the in-frame rearrangements with V and J called that TCRdb kept. Clones are partly lost; checked studies trace under half to an unresolved V gene and leave the rest unexplained. D and trimming were read from the DNA, whereas the V and J calls and clone size are those reported in that table. This sample gives about 130,000 clones in total; about 84% of them show up just once. Together, the top ten hold 10% to 15% of the sample.

Collaborating institutions collected whole blood in K2EDTA tubes following their own protocols. For TCRbeta analysis, collaborators shipped samples in one of three forms: frozen whole blood, isolated PBMCs, or DNA extracted from either of those sample types. Overall study results and their limits: The quantity of clinical and demographic metadata differed by source and by participant and was supplied without curation.

The germline V gene provides CDR1 SGHTS and CDR2 YDEGEE. The CDR3, cysteine through valine, is 16 amino acids long. The read is trimmed to its CDR3 DNA, 48 bases read in frame from base 1. The trim is 2 bases for V and 3 bases for J, with a gap of 18 bases between the germline ends. As to this clone: Which antigen it targets is not known. No much larger clone exists at a distance of one base, and base qualities are not known.

The rearranged segments are TRBV5-8 and TRBJ2-7; matching of 5 bases hints at TRBD2 as the D gene. Sequencing was carried out using peripheral blood. The TCR sequence derives from a woman aged 60-75 years with acute or convalescent COVID-19. The CDR3 region reads CASSLTRPSGIYEQYV. The DNA sequence reads TGTGCCAGCAGCTTAACCCGACCCAGCGGTATCTACGAGCAGTACGTC.